The next 15 T cell receptor beta chains were all read from a single sample in a study of T cell responses to AZD1222 COVID-19 vaccine. Repertoires were generated with immunoSEQ multiplex PCR, while TCRdb's copy carries only in-frame clones and drops some. The profile shows 99,000 or so clones, 88% of them singletons. Sample: peripheral blood, taken on day 0 of AZD1222 vaccination. All receptors come from an adult in good health.

This clone was seen just once. CDR3 loop: CASSRGANSGNTIYF. DNA for the CDR3: TGTGCCAGCAGTAGAGGGGCGAACTCTGGAAACACCATATATTTT. The chain uses TRBV3-1 (or the pseudogene TRBV3-2) and TRBJ1-3, with a possible D match to TRBD1 (5 bases). V lost 6 bases, J lost 0 bases, and 12 bases lay in between. Looked up from germline, CDR1 is LGHDT and CDR2 is YNNKEL (reference sequence). The CDR3 extends over 15 amino acids.

The chain is built from TRBV7-2 and TRBJ1-2; TRBD1 agrees at 7 bases. CDR1 and CDR2 from the germline V gene are SGHTA and FQGNSA. The CDR3 contains 14 residues. The junction had 1 base not matched to a gene; V was cut back by 3 bases and J by 0 bases. In DNA form, the CDR3 reads TGTGCCAGCAGCTTTGACAGGGCTAACTATGGCTACACCTTC. This translates into CASSFDRANYGYTF.

The V and J genes are TRBV28 and TRBJ1-3; possible D gene TRBD1, 6 bases. V was cut by 10 bases and J by 1 base, with 11 bases left in between. The germline V gene encodes CDR1 MDHEN and CDR2 SYDVKM. This CDR3 spans 13 amino acids. The CDR3 DNA sequence: TGTGCCATCACGAGGGGGTCTGGAAACACCATATATTTT. Its translation is CAITRGSGNTIYF.

The sample holds one count of this clone. The chain employs TRBV10-3 and TRBJ2-1; 9 bases fit TRBD2. V lost 7 bases, J lost 5 bases, and 6 bases stayed unmatched. This CDR3 is 14 amino acids long. CDR1 ENHRY and CDR2 SYGVKD come from the germline V gene. The CDR3 here is CAITGTSTNNEQFF. As DNA, the CDR3 is TGTGCCATCACCGGGACTAGCACAAACAATGAGCAGTTCTTC.

The chain couples TRBV5-4 to TRBJ2-3, with TRBD2 identical over 16 bases. The CDR3 runs 17 residues. J lost 4 bases, V lost 4 bases, and 6 bases had no gene match. The V gene's germline CDR1 is SGHNT and CDR2 YYREEE (reference sequence). In DNA, the CDR3 is TGTGCCAGCAGCACGGGACTAGCGGGAGGGCGGTCAGATACGCAGTATTTT. It codes for CASSTGLAGGRSDTQYF.

V usage is TRBV23-1 and J usage is TRBJ1-4; no definite D call. TRBV23-1 is placed among ORFs of uncertain function. The CDR3 contains 14 residues. Deletions cut 7 bases from V and 7 bases from J, with 16 bases between. For the CDR3, the DNA is TGCGCCAGCACCGATGGGAGGGAGGGTGAAAAACTGTTTTTT. Translation: CASTDGREGEKLFF.

The chain recombines TRBV30 with TRBJ2-5; D gene ambiguous. The V end lost 1 base, the J end lost 2 bases, and 2 bases lay between the germline ends. There are 11 residues in the CDR3. Germline lookup yields CDR1 GTSNPN and CDR2 SVGIG (reference sequence). CDR3 bases: TGTGCCTGGAGTGCACAAGAGACCCAGTACTTC. Protein product: CAWSAQETQYF.

The chain is built from TRBV27 and TRBJ2-3; D is unresolved. V lost 3 bases, J lost 2 bases, and 6 bases lay in between. This CDR3 is built from 13 residues. Germline values: CDR1 MNHEY, CDR2 SMNVEV (reference sequence). CDR3 nucleotide sequence: TGTGCCAGCAGTTTGGGCCACACAGATACGCAGTATTTT. As protein: CASSLGHTDTQYF.

The chain couples TRBV28 to TRBJ1-6; 8 bases map to TRBD1. Germline assignment: CDR1 MDHEN and CDR2 SYDVKM. This CDR3 has 15 residues. Trimming removed 6 bases from V and 4 bases from J; junction bases left unmatched: 5. CDR3 residues: CASRRGDRYNSPLHF. Written as DNA, the CDR3 is TGTGCCAGCAGGCGTGGGGACAGGTATAATTCACCCCTCCACTTT.

The V call is TRBV30, the J call TRBJ1-6; the D is unclear. The CDR3 extends over 16 amino acids. The V gene's germline CDR1 is GTSNPN and CDR2 SVGIG (reference sequence). V dropped 3 bases and J dropped 6 bases, with 18 bases sitting between them. CDR3 bases: TGTGCCTGGAGGTACCGGACGGGTCGGGGTAATTCACCCCTCCACTTT. It is translated as CAWRYRTGRGNSPLHF.

The chain is built from TRBV7-9 and TRBJ2-3; D unclear. Germline-derived CDR1 and CDR2 are SEHNR and FQNEAQ (reference sequence). The CDR3 is 14 amino acids. V was trimmed by 3 bases and J by 0 bases, leaving 7 bases between them. The CDR3 is CASSFGLSTDTQYF. The CDR3 DNA reads as TGTGCCAGCAGCTTTGGGTTGAGCACAGATACGCAGTATTTT.

The chain joins TRBV28 to TRBJ2-7, with TRBD1 matching 7 bases. V was clipped by 6 bases and J by 7 bases; unmatched bases: 6. The CDR3 extends over 12 amino acids. The germline V gene has CDR1 MDHEN and CDR2 SYDVKM. CDR3 sequence: CASRTGSQEQYF. CDR3 DNA: TGTGCCAGCAGGACAGGGTCTCAAGAGCAGTACTTC. Full variable domain (missing parts from reference TRBV28 and TRBJ2-7): DVKVTQSSRYLVKRTGEKVFLECVQDMDHENMFWYRQDPGLGLRLIYFSYDVKMKEKGDIPEGYSVSREKKERFSLILESASTNQTSMYLCASRTGSQEQYFGPGTRLTVT.

J is TRBJ1-3 and V is TRBV3-1 (or the pseudogene TRBV3-2); unclear D gene. The V gene lost 0 bases and the J gene lost 0 bases, with 6 bases spanning the gap. Germline V gene lookup returns CDR1 LGHDT and CDR2 YNNKEL (reference sequence). This CDR3 has 15 amino acids. CDR3 nucleotide sequence: TGTGCCAGCAGCCAAGACGGCAACTCTGGAAACACCATATATTTT. As protein: CASSQDGNSGNTIYF.

The chain combines TRBV5-1 with TRBJ1-4; perhaps TRBD1 as D (5 bases). The CDR3 length is 16 residues. V lost 0 bases, J lost 8 bases, and 17 bases lay in between. Looked up from germline, CDR1 is SGHRS and CDR2 is YFSETQ. The chain's CDR3 is CASSLAGVTGGEKLFF. The CDR3 DNA follows: TGCGCCAGCAGCTTGGCGGGAGTAACTGGGGGGGAAAAACTGTTTTTT.

The rearrangement uses TRBV11-2 and TRBJ2-7; D is perhaps TRBD2 (6 bases). V was clipped by 2 bases and J by 3 bases, with 14 bases between them. Germline values: CDR1 SGHAT, CDR2 FQNNGV. The CDR3 length is 15 residues. The CDR3 sequence: CASSLRLGGNYEQYF. CDR3 DNA sequence: TGTGCCAGCAGCTTACGGTTGGGCGGGAACTACGAGCAGTACTTC.